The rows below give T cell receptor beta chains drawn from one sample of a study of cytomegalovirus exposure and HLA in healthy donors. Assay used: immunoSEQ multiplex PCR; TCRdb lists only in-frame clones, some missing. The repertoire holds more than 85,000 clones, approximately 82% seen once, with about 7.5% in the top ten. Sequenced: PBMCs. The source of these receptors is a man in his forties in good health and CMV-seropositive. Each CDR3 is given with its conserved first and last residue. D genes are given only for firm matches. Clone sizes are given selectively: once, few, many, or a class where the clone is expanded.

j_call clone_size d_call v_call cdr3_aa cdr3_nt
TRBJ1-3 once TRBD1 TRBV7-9 CASSTWTGAGNTIYF TGTGCCAGCAGCACCTGGACAGGGGCGGGAAACACCATATATTTT
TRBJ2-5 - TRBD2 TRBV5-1 CARSLYLAGGLGGETQYF TGCGCCAGGAGCTTGTATCTAGCGGGGGGGCTGGGAGGAGAGACCCAGTACTTC
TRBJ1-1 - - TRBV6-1 CASSEGSVNTEAFF TGTGCCAGCAGTGAAGGGTCGGTTAACACTGAAGCTTTCTTT
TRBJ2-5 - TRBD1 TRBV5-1 CASSINPTGGSETQYF TGCGCCAGCAGCATCAACCCGACAGGGGGCTCGGAGACCCAGTACTTC
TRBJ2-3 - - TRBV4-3 CASSQDLGGGRGADTQYF TGCGCCAGCAGCCAAGATTTAGGGGGGGGCCGCGGGGCAGATACGCAGTATTTT
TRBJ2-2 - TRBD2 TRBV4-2 CASSQELAVPTGELFF TGTGCCAGCAGCCAAGAACTAGCGGTTCCAACCGGGGAGCTGTTTTTT
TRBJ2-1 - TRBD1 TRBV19 CASSRGGDRVNEQFF TGTGCCAGTAGCCGGGGAGGGGACAGGGTCAATGAGCAGTTCTTC
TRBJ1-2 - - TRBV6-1 CASVWGSLNLGYTF TGTGCCAGCGTATGGGGCTCCCTAAATCTGGGCTACACCTTC
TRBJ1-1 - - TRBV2 CASRYRDVSEAFF TGTGCCAGCCGCTACAGGGACGTATCTGAAGCTTTCTTT
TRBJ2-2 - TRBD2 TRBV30 CAWSRTSGDTGELFF TGTGCCTGGAGTCGGACTAGCGGTGACACCGGGGAGCTGTTTTTT
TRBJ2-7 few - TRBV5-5 CASSPRGDYEQYF TGTGCCAGCAGCCCTAGAGGAGACTACGAGCAGTACTTC
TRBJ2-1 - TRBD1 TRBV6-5 CASSRRAQGTDEQFF TGTGCCAGCAGTCGCCGGGCCCAGGGGACAGATGAGCAGTTCTTC
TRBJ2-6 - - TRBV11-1 CASSLVSRLSGANGLTF TGTGCCAGCAGCTTAGTGTCGCGGCTTTCTGGGGCCAACGGCCTGACTTTC
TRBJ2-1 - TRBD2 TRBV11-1 CASSLTSGGVYEQFF TGTGCCAGCAGCTTGACTAGCGGGGGTGTCTATGAGCAGTTCTTC
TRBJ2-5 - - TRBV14 CASSQDTGHQETQYF TGTGCCAGCAGCCAAGATACGGGACATCAAGAGACCCAGTACTTC
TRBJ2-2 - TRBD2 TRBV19 CASSVGRAGTGELFF TGTGCCAGTAGTGTCGGGAGGGCGGGCACCGGGGAGCTGTTTTTT
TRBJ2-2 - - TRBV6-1 CASQGGGELFF TGTGCCAGCCAGGGTGGCGGGGAGCTGTTTTTT
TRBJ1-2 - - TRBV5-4 CASSLGAYNYGYTF TGTGCCAGCAGCTTAGGGGCCTACAACTATGGCTACACCTTC
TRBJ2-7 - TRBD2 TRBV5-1 CASSGTSGRASVANEQYF TGCGCCAGCAGCGGGACTAGCGGGAGGGCCTCGGTCGCCAACGAGCAGTACTTC
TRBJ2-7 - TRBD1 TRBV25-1 CASTVSGQGAYEQYF TGTGCCAGCACTGTTTCGGGACAGGGGGCATACGAGCAGTACTTC
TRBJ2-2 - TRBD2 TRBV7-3 CASSFGGGASGELFF TGTGCCAGCAGCTTCGGCGGGGGGGCCTCAGGGGAGCTGTTTTTT
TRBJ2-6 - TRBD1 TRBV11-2 CASSSPGGESRGANVLTF TGTGCCAGCAGCTCGCCAGGGGGCGAGTCTCGCGGGGCCAACGTCCTGACTTTC
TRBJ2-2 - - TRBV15 CATSREARGTGELFF TGTGCCACCAGCAGAGAAGCGCGGGGCACCGGGGAGCTGTTTTTT
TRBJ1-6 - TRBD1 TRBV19 CASSSWTGNNSPLHF TGTGCCAGTAGTTCGTGGACAGGCAATAATTCACCCCTCCACTTT
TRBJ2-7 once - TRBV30 CAWSWGDYEQYF TGTGCCTGGAGCTGGGGGGACTACGAGCAGTACTTC
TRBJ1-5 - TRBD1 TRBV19 CASSLGDRARNQPQHF TGTGCCAGTAGTTTGGGAGACAGGGCCCGAAATCAGCCCCAGCATTTT
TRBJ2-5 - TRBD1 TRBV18 CASSPGQGDGETQYF TGTGCCAGCTCACCGGGACAGGGGGATGGAGAGACCCAGTACTTC
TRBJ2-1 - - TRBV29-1 CSVGERSYNEQFF TGCAGCGTTGGCGAGAGGTCCTACAATGAGCAGTTCTTC
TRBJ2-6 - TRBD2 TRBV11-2 CASSLYSGGPTGANVLTF TGTGCCAGCAGCTTATACTCGGGAGGGCCGACCGGGGCCAACGTCCTGACTTTC
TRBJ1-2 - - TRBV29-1 CSVVAGDNYGYTF TGCAGCGTGGTTGCAGGGGATAACTATGGCTACACCTTC
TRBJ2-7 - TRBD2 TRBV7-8 CASSLGLAGGHYEQYF TGTGCCAGCAGCTTAGGCCTAGCGGGAGGTCACTACGAGCAGTACTTC
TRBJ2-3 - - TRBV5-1 CASSFREFTDTQYF TGCGCCAGCAGCTTTCGGGAGTTTACAGATACGCAGTATTTT
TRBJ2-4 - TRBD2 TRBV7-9 CASSLLAGENIQYF TGTGCCAGCAGCTTACTAGCGGGAGAAAACATTCAGTACTTC